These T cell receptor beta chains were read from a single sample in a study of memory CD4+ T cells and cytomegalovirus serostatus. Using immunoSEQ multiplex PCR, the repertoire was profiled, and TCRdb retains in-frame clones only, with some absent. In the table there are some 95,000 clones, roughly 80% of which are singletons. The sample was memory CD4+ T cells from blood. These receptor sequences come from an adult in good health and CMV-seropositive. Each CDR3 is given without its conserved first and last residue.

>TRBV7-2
ASSLAADGPNTEAF
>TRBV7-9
ASSFNREGEQF
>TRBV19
ATQRLAGGSYNEQF
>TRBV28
ASLGTPSTDTQY
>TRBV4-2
ASSQDTQGLNTGELF
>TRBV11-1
ASSSIAGGLPGELF
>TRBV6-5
ASSYRRGQTEAF
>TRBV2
ASRGESTEAF
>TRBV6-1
ASSGYLSAQGGSNQPQH
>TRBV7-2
ASSLLAGVGTGELF
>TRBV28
ASSLSRAGGRGSGANVLT
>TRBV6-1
ASSAGQGSTRGGEQF
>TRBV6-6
ASSYGIPSNQPQH
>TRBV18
ASSPTSGLRDTQY
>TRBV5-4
ASSLAGTGGTNTEAF
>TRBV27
ASRSQGKAF
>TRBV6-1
ASSLTNSEQY
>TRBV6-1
ASSKTGGDQPQH
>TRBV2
ASKTQLNEKLF
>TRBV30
AWSGRGTEAF
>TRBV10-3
AITTGGSSDTQY
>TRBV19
ASSIVGGAALEH
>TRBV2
ASRGEGYEQY
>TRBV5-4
ASSQPSGDYNEQF
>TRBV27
ASLGRMNTGELF
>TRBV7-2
ASSPRLAGAYEQY
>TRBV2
ASIVRDYEQY
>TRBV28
ASSLFHVRQDSNQPQH
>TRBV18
ASSPGIYGYT
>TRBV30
AWSNYRVSTEAF
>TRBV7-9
ASSFLGRGLEKLF
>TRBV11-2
ASSPTSGSYEQY
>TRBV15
ATSSRSNEKLF
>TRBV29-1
SVAENYGYT
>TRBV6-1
ASSEHLGLASEETQY
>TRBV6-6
ASGTGQVLMNTEAF
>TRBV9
ASSVIPFSSGNTIY
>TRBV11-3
ASSLARRSPQY
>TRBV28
ASRKSDSYEQY
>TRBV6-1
ASSGTGNQPQH
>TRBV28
ASSPTGEGTEAF
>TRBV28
ASSSMPGTPRAQF
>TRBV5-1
ASSLSVSGHTEAF
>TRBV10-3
AISESRGAYEQY
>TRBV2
ASSELQPNGGGDTEAF
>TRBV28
ASSFRRPIYGYT
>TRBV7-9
ASNGRVNTGELF
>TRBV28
ASSKGGQLYGYT
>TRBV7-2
ASTEYVQETQY
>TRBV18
ASSPRRGENTEAF
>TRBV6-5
ASSRGRGPNEKLF
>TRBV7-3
ASSLRDRYTDTQY
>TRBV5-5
ASSWQQDSDTQY
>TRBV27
ASSSGQGTYGYT
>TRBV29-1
SVLGLAGAYEQY
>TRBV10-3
AISEKRSYNEQF
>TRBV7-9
ASSRLSANTDTQY
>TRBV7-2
ASSLSLAGPWETQY
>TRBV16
ASSQSRAGSYNEQF
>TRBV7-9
ASSFPPPMNTEAF